This T cell receptor beta chain was sequenced in a study of blood T cells in healthy people across ages. At the level of the study: There was about one barcoded beta molecule captured by template switching per two T cells.

As for this clonotype: Its antigen remains unidentified. One end of the junction fails to match germline, which may point to a read error.

General study points: Unknown donor CMV status possibly confounded expanded clonotype changes.

Germline lookup yields CDR1 MNHNY and CDR2 SVGAGI (reference sequence). The CDR3 totals 15 residues. A J-beta primer mix and a sample-barcoded 5' primer were used in a second PCR of roughly 6 to 12 cycles. MiXCR was run by TCRdb on the 5' RACE reads, yielding one entry per CDR3 protein. The data contain approximately 810,000 distinct CDR3 sequences, roughly 26% of them singletons. Sequenced sample: blood. This clonotype was sampled from a woman aged 80 or over in good health. This sequence joins TRBV6-6 and TRBJ1-1; D uncertain. The CDR3 DNA reads as TGTGTCAGCAGTTACTCCCAGACGTTGAACACTGAAGCTTTCTTT. Residues: CVSSYSQTLNTEAFF.